A selection of T cell receptor beta chains follows, all from one sample in a study of CD8+CD57+ T cells in acquired aplastic anemia. TCRdb independently ran MiXCR on the reads; one entry per CDR3 protein. The sample includes over 100,000 distinct CDR3 sequences, more than 35% of them seen just once. The sample consisted of sorted CD4+, CD8+, or CD8+CD57+ T cells (not recorded which) from PBMCs. The receptors shown here come from a human donor in good health, serving as a control. Both conserved end residues are part of each CDR3. D genes are given only for firm matches. Not all rows give a size; the values are once, few, many and, for expanded clones, a class.

j_call d_call v_call clone_size cdr3_aa cdr3_nt
TRBJ2-7 NA TRBV6-1 NA CASSPPLAMTYEQYF TGTGCCAGCAGTCCCCCGCTAGCGATGACCTACGAGCAGTACTTC
TRBJ1-1 TRBD1 TRBV3-1 few CASSRGGQGNTEAFF TGTGCCAGCAGCCGGGGGGGACAGGGCAACACTGAAGCTTTCTTT
TRBJ1-5 NA TRBV24-1 NA CATCGKGRFNQPQHF TGTGCCACCTGCGGGAAGGGAAGGTTCAATCAGCCCCAGCATTTT
TRBJ2-3 TRBD2 TRBV12-3/TRBV12-4 NA CASSPLAGGVDTQYF TGTGCCAGCAGTCCGCTAGCGGGAGGCGTAGATACGCAGTATTTT
TRBJ2-3 TRBD2 TRBV7-9 many CASSIGTSGSTDTQYF TGTGCCAGCAGCATCGGGACTAGCGGGAGCACAGATACGCAGTATTTT
TRBJ2-7 TRBD2 TRBV13 many CASSLGRASGRVYEQYF TGTGCCAGCAGCTTAGGCCGGGCTAGCGGGAGGGTATACGAGCAGTACTTC
TRBJ1-5 NA TRBV15 NA CATSRDPGSYQPQHF TGTGCCACCAGCAGAGATCCAGGGTCGTATCAGCCCCAGCATTTT
TRBJ2-1 NA TRBV9 many CASSVVGGGEQFF TGTGCCAGCAGCGTAGTTGGAGGGGGTGAGCAGTTCTTC
TRBJ2-3 TRBD1 TRBV20-1 few CSARDGDRDTDTQYF TGCAGTGCTAGAGACGGGGACAGGGACACAGATACGCAGTATTTT
TRBJ2-5 NA TRBV20-1 NA CSAMSWETQYF TGCAGTGCCATGAGTTGGGAGACCCAGTACTTC
TRBJ2-3 TRBD1 TRBV30 many CALTGASTDTQYF TGTGCCTTGACAGGGGCTAGCACAGATACGCAGTATTTT
TRBJ1-3 NA TRBV4-2 many CASSQDPATGNTIYF TGTGCCAGCAGCCAAGACCCCGCGACTGGAAACACCATATATTTT
TRBJ1-2 TRBD1 TRBV5-1 many CASSLDGQGDGYTF TGCGCCAGCAGCTTAGACGGACAGGGGGACGGCTACACCTTC
TRBJ2-5 NA TRBV11-2 few CASSLKYQETQYF TGTGCCAGCAGCTTGAAGTACCAAGAGACCCAGTACTTC
TRBJ1-2 NA TRBV25-1 NA CASRAGLYGCTF TGTGCCAGCAGAGCAGGGTTGTATGGCTGCACCTTC
TRBJ2-1 TRBD2 TRBV3-1 many CASSQSLAGGPREQFF TGTGCCAGCAGCCAATCACTAGCGGGAGGGCCTCGTGAGCAGTTCTTC
TRBJ1-2 NA TRBV6-5 many CASSYALVAAPNYGYTF TGTGCCAGCAGTTACGCGCTGGTGGCAGCACCTAACTATGGCTACACCTTC
TRBJ1-5 NA TRBV7-9 NA CATAGAGNQPQHF TGTGCCACCGCAGGGGCCGGCAATCAGCCCCAGCATTTT
TRBJ2-7 TRBD1 TRBV7-2 NA CASSFNRGSYEQYF TGTGCCAGCAGTTTTAACAGGGGCTCCTACGAGCAGTACTTC
TRBJ1-1 NA TRBV20-1 few CSARGDGLNTEAFF TGCAGTGCTAGAGGCGACGGGTTGAACACTGAAGCTTTCTTT
TRBJ2-7 NA TRBV5-5 NA CASSRRGRPYEQHF TGTGCCAGCAGCCGCCGGGGCCGGCCCTACGAGCAGCACTTC
TRBJ1-2 NA TRBV2 NA CASRRVGYGYTF TGTGCCAGCAGGAGGGTTGGGTATGGCTACACCTTC
TRBJ2-2 NA TRBV19 NA CASSRGAGRTGELFF TGTGCCAGTAGTAGGGGGGCCGGGCGGACCGGGGAGCTGTTTTTT
TRBJ1-6 NA TRBV30 few CAWSRDTAPGSPLHF TGTGCCTGGAGTCGAGACACCGCCCCTGGTTCACCCCTCCACTTT
TRBJ1-1 NA TRBV5-1 many CASSKGHGENTEAFF TGCGCCAGCAGCAAAGGACACGGAGAGAACACTGAAGCTTTCTTT
TRBJ1-4 TRBD1 TRBV29-1 NA CSVESGQADEKLFF TGCAGCGTTGAATCGGGACAGGCGGATGAAAAACTGTTTTTT
TRBJ1-1 NA TRBV5-4 many CASSTVEGMNTEAFF TGTGCCAGCAGCACGGTAGAGGGGATGAACACTGAAGCTTTCTTT
TRBJ1-2 NA TRBV7-8 NA CASSVRTNYGYTF TGTGCCAGCAGCGTAAGGACCAACTACGGCTACACCTTC
TRBJ2-3 NA TRBV12-5 many CASGSLRADTQYF TGTGCTAGTGGATCCTTAAGGGCAGATACGCAGTATTTT
TRBJ1-4 NA TRBV7-9 many CASSLSLSLNEKLFF TGTGCCAGCAGCTTATCGCTATCCCTTAATGAAAAACTGTTTTTT
TRBJ2-7 NA TRBV29-1 many CSAGDGPYEQYF TGCAGCGCTGGGGACGGACCCTACGAGCAGTACTTC
TRBJ1-6 NA TRBV10-3 once CATKARENSPLHF TGTGCCACGAAGGCCAGGGAAAATTCACCCCTCCACTTT
TRBJ2-3 NA TRBV7-8 many CASRRTASTDTQYF TGTGCCAGCAGGCGGACAGCGAGCACAGATACGCAGTATTTT
TRBJ1-1 NA TRBV11-2 few CASRMGLLKNTEAFF TGTGCCAGCAGAATGGGGCTCCTAAAGAACACTGAAGCTTTCTTT
TRBJ1-5 TRBD1 TRBV28 many CASRAPGQSNQPQHF TGTGCCAGCAGAGCCCCGGGACAGAGCAATCAGCCCCAGCATTTT